The 27 T cell receptor beta chains below all came from one sample that was sequenced in a study of T cell responses to AZD1222 COVID-19 vaccine. The table came from immunoSEQ multiplex PCR; TCRdb's copy has only in-frame clones and leaves some out. Of more than 150,000 clones listed, 90% are singletons. Sequencing was performed on peripheral blood, taken 28 days after the second AZD1222 dose. The source of these receptors is an adult who received the AZD1222 COVID-19 vaccine.

The chain uses TRBV3-1 (or the pseudogene TRBV3-2) and TRBJ2-1; 8 bases fit TRBD2. The germline gives CDR1 LGHDT, CDR2 YNNKEL (reference sequence). Trimming cost V 0 bases and J 9 bases; bases outside gene matches: 13. The CDR3 consists of 17 residues. The CDR3 sequence is CASSQDRDAGGYVEQFF. The CDR3 DNA sequence: TGTGCCAGCAGCCAAGATAGAGATGCGGGAGGTTATGTTGAGCAGTTCTTC.

The table lists this clone with a few counts. Within the sample, other DNA sequences also encode this same CDR3. This chain connects TRBV9 to TRBJ2-7; 7 nucleotides match TRBD1. The CDR3 length is 13 residues. V lost 3 bases and J lost 2; bases outside the gene matches: 2. Germline values: CDR1 SGDLS, CDR2 YYNGEE. CDR3 region: CASSGQGAYEQYF. In DNA, the CDR3 is TGTGCCAGCAGCGGCCAGGGGGCCTACGAGCAGTACTTC.

This clone was seen once. The rearrangement joins TRBV5-6 to TRBJ2-4, with D tentatively TRBD2 (6 bases). The CDR3 is 14 residues long. V lost 2 bases, J lost 3 bases, and 9 bases lay in between. Germline V CDR1 and CDR2: SGHDT, YYEEEE. The CDR3 region is CASSFGGNKNIQYF. In nucleotides, the CDR3 is TGTGCCAGCAGCTTCGGAGGGAACAAAAACATTCAGTACTTC.

The J gene is TRBJ1-5, the V gene TRBV4-1; 8 bases fit TRBD1. Germline assignment: CDR1 MGHRA and CDR2 YSYEKL. The J segment lost 7 bases and the V segment lost 4 bases, leaving 9 bases of the junction unmatched. The CDR3 extends over 15 amino acids. CDR3 bases: TGCGCCAGCAGCCGTGGACAGGGCTTGGGGCAGCCCCAGCATTTT. Translated: CASSRGQGLGQPQHF.

This clone was seen a handful of times. The chain links TRBV5-6 to TRBJ2-1; 7 positions match TRBD1. In germline, CDR1 is SGHDT, CDR2 YYEEEE. This CDR3 is built from 12 residues. The V segment lost 3 bases and the J segment 7 bases; nucleotides outside the gene matches: 1. The CDR3 reads CASSSGQNEQFF. CDR3 DNA sequence: TGTGCCAGCAGCTCGGGACAGAATGAGCAGTTCTTC. Supplemented by reference TRBV5-6 and TRBJ2-1, the full variable domain reads DAGVTQSPTHLIKTRGQQVTLRCSPKSGHDTVSWYQQALGQGPQFIFQYYEEEERQRGNFPDRFSGHQFPNYSSELNVNALLLGDSALYLCASSSGQNEQFFGPGTRLTVL.

The chain has TRBV29-1 and TRBJ2-7, with 8 bases that match TRBD2. Germline trimming cut 4 bases from V and 5 bases from J; bases unmatched to any gene: 13. This CDR3 region has 15 residues. The V gene's germline CDR1 is SQVTM and CDR2 ANQGSEA. CDR3 in amino acids: CSVGPRGGRIDEQYF. The DNA for the CDR3 is TGCAGCGTTGGCCCTAGGGGCGGGAGGATCGACGAGCAGTACTTC.

V is TRBV2 and J is TRBJ2-3; perhaps TRBD2 as D (6 bases). The V gene lost 4 bases and the J gene lost 2 bases, with 19 bases spanning the gap. This CDR3 has 17 amino acids. The V gene's germline CDR1 is SNHLY and CDR2 FYNNEI. The CDR3 sequence is CASSGRLLAINTDTQYF. The DNA of the CDR3 is TGTGCCAGCAGTGGTCGACTGCTAGCGATAAACACAGATACGCAGTATTTT.

This clone was recorded once. The chain employs TRBV2 and TRBJ1-4; 7 bases align to TRBD1. The length of the CDR3 is 13 residues. Trimming cost V 10 bases and J 7 bases; bases outside gene matches: 9. The germline CDR1 and CDR2 sequences are SNHLY and FYNNEI. The DNA of the CDR3 is TGTGCCACGTCCGGGTACAGGGGTGAAAAACTGTTTTTT. Protein sequence: CATSGYRGEKLFF.

This chain joins TRBV12-3 or TRBV12-4 and TRBJ2-7; 8 nucleotides match TRBD1. The CDR3 is 13 amino acids. V shed 6 bases and J 2 bases; nucleotides not matched to a gene: 3. The CDR3 region is CASSRDRTYEQYF. The CDR3 DNA follows: TGTGCCAGCAGCAGGGACAGGACCTACGAGCAGTACTTC.

The rearrangement uses TRBV3-1 (or the pseudogene TRBV3-2) and TRBJ1-2, with D tentatively TRBD1 (5 bases). The germline V gene has CDR1 LGHDT and CDR2 YNNKEL (reference sequence). CDR3 length: 14 residues. V was pared by 4 bases and J by 7 bases, with 16 bases between. CDR3 bases: TGTGCCAGCAGCCCGGCTCGGGACTCGGGTGGCTACACCTTC. Translation gives CASSPARDSGGYTF.

The chain has TRBV11-2 and TRBJ2-3; D may be TRBD2 (6 bases). The V end was cut by 1 base, the J end by 4 bases, with 9 bases between. The CDR3 is 14 amino acids. Germline CDR1 is SGHAT and CDR2 is FQNNGV. CDR3 region: CASSLGGGPDTQYF. CDR3 coding DNA: TGTGCCAGCAGCTTAGGGGGAGGCCCAGATACGCAGTATTTT.

The genes are TRBV18 and TRBJ1-3; TRBD1 agrees at 7 bases. The germline V gene has CDR1 KGHSH and CDR2 LQKENI. The V segment lost 3 bases and the J segment 0 bases; nucleotides outside the gene matches: 5. The CDR3 runs 16 residues. As DNA, the CDR3 is TGTGCCAGCTCACCCGCCGGGACAGTCTCTGGAAACACCATATATTTT. It translates to CASSPAGTVSGNTIYF.

The V gene is TRBV28, the J gene TRBJ2-7, with D perhaps assigned TRBD1 or TRBD2 (6 bases each). Germline CDR1 and CDR2: MDHEN and SYDVKM. Trimming shortened V by 2 bases and J by 6 bases, and 17 bases separated the two germline ends. The CDR3 spans 15 residues. In DNA, the CDR3 is TGTGCCAGCAGTTTACCCCTGAGCGGAGGGGGCGAGCAGTACTTC. It codes for CASSLPLSGGGEQYF.

This chain connects TRBV30 to TRBJ1-4; unclear D gene. Germline assignment: CDR1 GTSNPN and CDR2 SVGIG (reference sequence). Trimming cost V 0 bases and J 2 bases, with 13 bases left between them. The CDR3 contains 16 residues. CDR3 in amino acids: CAWSVMGGKTNEKLFF. CDR3 DNA sequence: TGTGCCTGGAGTGTCATGGGAGGGAAGACTAATGAAAAACTGTTTTTT.

J is TRBJ1-1 and V is TRBV6-5; TRBD1 is a possible D gene (6 bases). Deletions cut 0 bases from V and 5 bases from J, with 10 bases between. Germline V gives CDR1 MNHEY, CDR2 SVGAGI. The CDR3 loop spans 14 amino acids. This CDR3 is CASSYSWGRTEAFF. DNA of the CDR3: TGTGCCAGCAGTTACTCGTGGGGGCGTACTGAAGCTTTCTTT.

The chain is built from TRBV7-7 and TRBJ2-5, with a tentative D call TRBD2 (5 bases). With 2 bases removed from V and 4 bases from J, the gap between germline ends came to 14 bases. The CDR3 length is 15 residues. Germline CDR1 is SSHAT and CDR2 is FNYEAQ (reference sequence). The CDR3 sequence is CASSLNVESGETQYF. Written as DNA, the CDR3 is TGTGCCAGCAGCTTAAACGTGGAGAGCGGAGAGACCCAGTACTTC. Full variable domain (missing parts from reference TRBV7-7 and TRBJ2-5): GAGVSQSPRYKVTKRGQDVTLRCDPISSHATLYWYQQALGQGPEFLTYFNYEAQPDKSGLPSDRFSAERPEGSISTLTIQRTEQRDSAMYRCASSLNVESGETQYFGPGTRLLVL.

The chain is built from TRBV4-1 and TRBJ2-1; TRBD2 agrees at 10 bases. The CDR3 sequence is 16 residues long. The germline CDR1 and CDR2 sequences are MGHRA and YSYEKL. Trimming at V came to 2 bases and at J to 2 bases, leaving 3 bases not matched to a gene. As DNA, the CDR3 is TGCGCCAGCAGCCAACCTCTAGCGGGAGCCTACAATGAGCAGTTCTTC. This gives the protein CASSQPLAGAYNEQFF.

This chain joins TRBV15 and TRBJ2-3; 7 positions match TRBD2. The V gene end was trimmed by 0 bases and the J gene end by 1 base; junction bases not matched to a gene: 1. CDR3 length equals 15 residues. Germline V gene lookup returns CDR1 LNHNV and CDR2 YYDKDF (reference sequence). The CDR3 DNA reads TGTGCCACCAGCAGAGATCGGGGGGGCACAGATACGCAGTATTTT. Translation gives CATSRDRGGTDTQYF.

A word on this clone: The limits of the CDR3 on the DNA are not certain, so only TCRdb's listed CDR3 is given. The CDR3 loop reads CASTSVGTGRDGYTF. This sequence joins TRBV19 and TRBJ1-2; no DNA check was done on the table's D call, TRBD1. CDR1 is LNHDA and CDR2 is SQIVND in the germline V gene (reference sequence). Counting both end residues, the CDR3 totals 15 amino acids.

CDR3 loop: CASSYSGEPQYF. DNA for the CDR3: TGTGCCAGCAGTTACTCGGGGGAACCACAGTATTTT. V and J are TRBV6-5 and TRBJ2-3; D may correspond to TRBD1 or TRBD2 (5 bases each). Germline CDR1 MNHEY, CDR2 SVGAGI. The CDR3 has 12 residues. V was cut by 0 bases and J by 12 bases, with 10 bases left in between.

Only a few counts were recorded for this clone. The gene calls are TRBV20-1 and TRBJ1-1; D not certain. Germline-derived CDR1 and CDR2 are DFQATT and SNEGSKA (reference sequence). The CDR3 totals 13 residues. The V gene lost 3 bases and the J gene lost 11 bases, with 19 bases spanning the gap. In nucleotides, the CDR3 is TGCAGTGCTAGTGAGGCCTTAGTACTGTCCGCTTTCTTT. Translation: CSASEALVLSAFF.

The chain joins TRBV7-9 to TRBJ2-3; TRBD1 aligns across 7 bases. V lost 2 bases and J lost 6; bases outside the gene matches: 8. The germline V gene has CDR1 SEHNR and CDR2 FQNEAQ (reference sequence). The length of the CDR3 is 15 residues. CDR3 DNA: TGTGCCAGCAGCTTACCGTTGGGACAGAGGGATACGCAGTATTTT. This sequence encodes CASSLPLGQRDTQYF.

The chain uses TRBV27 and TRBJ1-1; D perhaps matches TRBD1 (6 bases). Trimming cost V 7 bases and J 4 bases, with 22 bases left between them. Germline V gives CDR1 MNHEY, CDR2 SMNVEV (reference sequence). The CDR3 consists of 16 residues. CDR3 sequence (DNA): TGTGCCAGCATCGCGGGGTTGGGGGGCCTAAGCACTGAAGCTTTCTTT. Encoded protein: CASIAGLGGLSTEAFF.

V gene TRBV27 combines with J gene TRBJ1-1, with D perhaps matching TRBD1 (5 bases). This CDR3 has 17 amino acids. CDR1 and CDR2 from the germline V gene are MNHEY and SMNVEV (reference sequence). Trimming removed 4 bases at V and 6 bases at J, with 24 bases between. The CDR3 bases are TGTGCCAGCAGTTCCCAGTCAGGGTCTGTTTCTATGGCTGAAGCTTTCTTT. It specifies CASSSQSGSVSMAEAFF.

The chain joins TRBV4-1 to TRBJ1-1, with TRBD1 as a possible D gene (5 bases). V shed 0 bases and J shed 1 base, with 24 bases lying between them. Germline V gene data show CDR1 as MGHRA and CDR2 as YSYEKL. The CDR3 runs 20 residues. The CDR3 sequence is CASSQDSSRQPLVRNTEAFF. The CDR3 nucleotides read TGCGCCAGCAGCCAAGATAGTAGTAGACAGCCCCTTGTAAGGAACACTGAAGCTTTCTTT.

Only a few counts were recorded for this clone. Other DNA sequences from this sample encode an identical CDR3 as well. The chain recombines TRBV6-4 with TRBJ1-1; D is unresolved. This CDR3 region has 13 residues. V was clipped by 5 bases and J by 1 base, with 8 bases between them. Germline V gene lookup returns CDR1 MRHNA and CDR2 SNTAGT. For the CDR3, the DNA is TGTGCCAGCAGTAGGACTGGGAACACTGAAGCTTTCTTT. It translates to CASSRTGNTEAFF.

The V gene is TRBV6-5, the J gene TRBJ2-1; 7 positions agree with TRBD1. Germline assignment: CDR1 MNHEY and CDR2 SVGAGI. The CDR3 extends over 15 amino acids. The V segment lost 0 bases and the J segment 4 bases; nucleotides outside the gene matches: 3. The CDR3 nucleotides are TGTGCCAGCAGTTACTCTGGGACAGCATACAATGAGCAGTTCTTC. Its translation: CASSYSGTAYNEQFF.